This T cell receptor (beta chain) was sequenced during a study of tissue T cells after allogeneic stem cell transplantation. Germline lookup yields CDR1 MNHNY and CDR2 SVGAGI (reference sequence). J lost 1 base, V lost 0 bases, and 0 bases had no gene match. CDR3 length: 14 residues. TCRbeta CDR3 was sequenced at survey depth with template counts. Sequencing was performed with immunoSEQ multiplex PCR; in TCRdb, only in-frame clones are kept and a portion is missing. In the table there are approximately 4,900 clones, approximately 70% of which are singletons. On this clone itself: What it binds is unknown.

Study conclusions and caveats: Few T cell clones were shared across patients, but motif clusters showed tissue-specific shared signatures. Within patients, tissue anatomy strongly shaped TCR repertoire composition. Only a limited share of tissue TCRs appeared in blood or spleen.

This rearrangement joins TRBV6-6 to TRBJ2-7; 7 bases are shared with TRBD1. Specimen: tissue from the colon, collected at autopsy. The clonotype originates from a female donor over 55 with lung cancer. The CDR3 nucleotides read TGTGCCAGCAGTTACTCGGACAGGTCCTACGAGCAGTACTTC. Amino acids: CASSYSDRSYEQYF.